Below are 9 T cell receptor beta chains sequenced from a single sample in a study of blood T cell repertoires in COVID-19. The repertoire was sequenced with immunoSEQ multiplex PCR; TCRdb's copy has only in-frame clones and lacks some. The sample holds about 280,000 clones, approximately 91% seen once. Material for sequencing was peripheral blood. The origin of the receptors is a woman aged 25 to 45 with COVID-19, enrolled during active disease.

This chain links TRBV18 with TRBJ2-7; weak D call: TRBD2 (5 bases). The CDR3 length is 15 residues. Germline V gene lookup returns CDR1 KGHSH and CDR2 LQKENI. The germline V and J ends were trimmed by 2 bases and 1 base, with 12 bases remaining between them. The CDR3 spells CASSPRGGGSYEQYF. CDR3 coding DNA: TGTGCCAGCTCACCAAGAGGAGGTGGTTCCTACGAGCAGTACTTC.

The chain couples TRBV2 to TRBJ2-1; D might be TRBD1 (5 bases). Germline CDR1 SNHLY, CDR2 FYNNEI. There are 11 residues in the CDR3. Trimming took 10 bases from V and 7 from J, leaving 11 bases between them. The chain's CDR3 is CATRRGNEQFF. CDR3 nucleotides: TGTGCCACCCGTAGGGGTAATGAGCAGTTCTTC.

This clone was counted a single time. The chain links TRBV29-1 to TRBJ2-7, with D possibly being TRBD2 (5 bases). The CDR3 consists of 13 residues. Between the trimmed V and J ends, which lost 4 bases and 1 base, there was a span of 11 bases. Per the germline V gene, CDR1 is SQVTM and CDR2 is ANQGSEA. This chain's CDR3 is CSVAELESYEQYF. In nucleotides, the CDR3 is TGCAGCGTTGCAGAACTAGAATCCTACGAGCAGTACTTC.

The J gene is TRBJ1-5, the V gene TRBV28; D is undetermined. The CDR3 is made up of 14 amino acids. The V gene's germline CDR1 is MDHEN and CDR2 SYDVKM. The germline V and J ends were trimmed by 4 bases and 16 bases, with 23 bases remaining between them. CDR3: CASSSYPDGSAGHF. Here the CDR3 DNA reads TGTGCCAGCAGTTCATACCCGGACGGATCGGCGGGACATTTT.

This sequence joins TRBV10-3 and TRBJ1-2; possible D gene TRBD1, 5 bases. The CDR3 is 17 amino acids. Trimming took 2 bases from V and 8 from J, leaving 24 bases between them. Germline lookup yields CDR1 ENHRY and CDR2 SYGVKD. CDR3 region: CAISEAGTSGEIGGYTF. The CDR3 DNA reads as TGTGCCATCAGTGAGGCGGGGACGTCGGGCGAAATCGGGGGCTACACCTTC.

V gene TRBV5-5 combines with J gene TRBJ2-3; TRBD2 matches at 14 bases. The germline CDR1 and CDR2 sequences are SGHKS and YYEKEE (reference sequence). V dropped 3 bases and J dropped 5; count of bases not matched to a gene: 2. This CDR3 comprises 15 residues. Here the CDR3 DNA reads TGTGCCAGCAGCTCGGGACTAGCGGGAGTAGATACGCAGTATTTT. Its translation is CASSSGLAGVDTQYF.

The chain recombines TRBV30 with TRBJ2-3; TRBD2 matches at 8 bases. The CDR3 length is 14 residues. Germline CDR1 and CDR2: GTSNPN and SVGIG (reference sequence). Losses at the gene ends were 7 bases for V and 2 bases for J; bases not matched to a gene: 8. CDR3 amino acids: CAYGGGGSTDTQYF. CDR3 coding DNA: TGTGCCTACGGGGGGGGAGGGTCCACAGATACGCAGTATTTT.

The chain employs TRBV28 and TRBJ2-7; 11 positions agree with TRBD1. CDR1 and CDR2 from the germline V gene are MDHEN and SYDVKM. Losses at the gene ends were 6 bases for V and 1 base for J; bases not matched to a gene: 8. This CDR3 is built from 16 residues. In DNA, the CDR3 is TGTGCCAGCAGCCCTCTCGGGACAGGGGGTTCCTACGAGCAGTACTTC. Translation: CASSPLGTGGSYEQYF.

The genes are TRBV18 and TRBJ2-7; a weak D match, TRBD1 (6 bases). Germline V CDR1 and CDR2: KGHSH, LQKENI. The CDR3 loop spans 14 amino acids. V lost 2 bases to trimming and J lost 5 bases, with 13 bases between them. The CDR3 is CASSPTGFDDEQYF. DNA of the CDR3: TGTGCCAGCTCACCAACAGGGTTTGACGACGAGCAGTACTTC.